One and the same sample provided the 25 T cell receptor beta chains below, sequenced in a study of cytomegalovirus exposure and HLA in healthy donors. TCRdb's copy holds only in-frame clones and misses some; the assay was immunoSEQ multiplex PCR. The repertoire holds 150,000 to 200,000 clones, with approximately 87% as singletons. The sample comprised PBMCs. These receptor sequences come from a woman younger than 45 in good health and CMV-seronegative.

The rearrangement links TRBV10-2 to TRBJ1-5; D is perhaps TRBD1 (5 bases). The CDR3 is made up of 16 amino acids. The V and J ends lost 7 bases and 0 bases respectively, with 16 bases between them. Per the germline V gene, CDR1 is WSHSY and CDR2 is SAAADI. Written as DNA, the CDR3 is TGCGCCAGCACCCCTCGGAGGGGACGTAGCAATCAGCCCCAGCATTTT. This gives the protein CASTPRRGRSNQPQHF.

The CDR3 DNA follows: TGTGCCACCAGCGTCTCCAGGGTCTCCTACGAGCAGTACTTC. Translation gives CATSVSRVSYEQYF. The chain recombines TRBV15 with TRBJ2-7, with a weak D call TRBD1 (5 bases). The germline V gene has CDR1 LNHNV and CDR2 YYDKDF (reference sequence). This CDR3 has 14 amino acids. The V end lost 5 bases, the J end lost 0 bases, and 11 bases lay between the germline ends.

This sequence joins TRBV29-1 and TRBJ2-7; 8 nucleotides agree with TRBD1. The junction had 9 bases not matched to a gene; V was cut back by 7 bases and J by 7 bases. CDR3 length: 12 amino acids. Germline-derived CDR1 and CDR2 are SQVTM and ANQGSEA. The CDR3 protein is CSAVGQAGEQYF. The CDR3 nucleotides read TGCAGCGCAGTGGGACAGGCTGGGGAGCAGTACTTC.

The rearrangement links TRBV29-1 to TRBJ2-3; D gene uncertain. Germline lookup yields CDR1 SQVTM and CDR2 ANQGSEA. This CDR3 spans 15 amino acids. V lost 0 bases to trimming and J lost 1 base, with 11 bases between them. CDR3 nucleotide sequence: TGCAGCGTTGAAGAGGGCCGGCGCGGCACAGATACGCAGTATTTT. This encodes CSVEEGRRGTDTQYF.

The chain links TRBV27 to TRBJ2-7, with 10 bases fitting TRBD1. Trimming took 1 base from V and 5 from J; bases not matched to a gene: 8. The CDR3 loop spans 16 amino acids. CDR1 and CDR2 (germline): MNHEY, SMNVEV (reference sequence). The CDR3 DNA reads TGTGCCAGCAGTTTATGGGGGACAGGGGCCCTCAACGAGCAGTACTTC. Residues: CASSLWGTGALNEQYF.

The CDR3 is CASSVTSGGAYTGELFF. In DNA, the CDR3 is TGTGCCAGCAGTGTGACTAGCGGGGGGGCCTATACCGGGGAGCTGTTTTTT. The chain has TRBV6-1 and TRBJ2-2; 14 bases are a match to TRBD2. The trim removed 4 bases at V and 5 bases at J, leaving 6 bases unmatched. CDR1 is MNHNS, CDR2 SASEGT, per germline. The CDR3 has 17 residues.

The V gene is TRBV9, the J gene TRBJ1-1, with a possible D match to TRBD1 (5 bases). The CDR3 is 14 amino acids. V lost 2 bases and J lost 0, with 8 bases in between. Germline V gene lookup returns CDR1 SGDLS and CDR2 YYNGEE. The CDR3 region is CASSVDSMNTEAFF. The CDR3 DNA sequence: TGTGCCAGCAGCGTCGACAGCATGAACACTGAAGCTTTCTTT.

The chain's CDR3 is CASSQGAGMNTEAFF. The CDR3 DNA is TGCGCCAGCAGCCAAGGGGCAGGTATGAACACTGAAGCTTTCTTT. V gene TRBV4-1 combines with J gene TRBJ1-1; D is ambiguous. Germline-derived CDR1 and CDR2 are MGHRA and YSYEKL. V was cut by 1 base and J by 0 bases, with 9 bases left in between. The CDR3 has 15 residues.

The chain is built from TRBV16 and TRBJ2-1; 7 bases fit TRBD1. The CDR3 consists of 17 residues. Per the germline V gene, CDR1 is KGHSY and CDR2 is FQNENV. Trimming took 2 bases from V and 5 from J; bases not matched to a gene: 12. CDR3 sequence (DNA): TGTGCCAGCAGCCAAGTCGGGCCAGGGGGAGACCACAATGAGCAGTTCTTC. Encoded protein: CASSQVGPGGDHNEQFF.

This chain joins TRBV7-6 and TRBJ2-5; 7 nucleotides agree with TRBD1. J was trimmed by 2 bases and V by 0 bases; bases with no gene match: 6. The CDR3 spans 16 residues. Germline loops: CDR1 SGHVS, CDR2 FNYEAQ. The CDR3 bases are TGTGCCAGCAGCTTAGCGGGACAGAGCTTTCAAGAGACCCAGTACTTC. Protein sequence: CASSLAGQSFQETQYF.

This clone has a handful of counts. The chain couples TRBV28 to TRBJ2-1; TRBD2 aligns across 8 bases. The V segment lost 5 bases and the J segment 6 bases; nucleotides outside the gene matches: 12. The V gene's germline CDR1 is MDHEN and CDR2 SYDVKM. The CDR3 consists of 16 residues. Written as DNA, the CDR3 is TGTGCCAGCAGTGGGTTCTGGCGGGGGGACGTCAATGAGCAGTTCTTC. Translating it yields CASSGFWRGDVNEQFF.

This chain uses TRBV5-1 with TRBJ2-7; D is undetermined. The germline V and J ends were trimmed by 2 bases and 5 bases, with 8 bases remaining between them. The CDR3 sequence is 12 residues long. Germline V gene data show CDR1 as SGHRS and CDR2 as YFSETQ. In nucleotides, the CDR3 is TGCGCCAGCAGCTTTAGTCGGGACGAGCAGTACTTC. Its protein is CASSFSRDEQYF.

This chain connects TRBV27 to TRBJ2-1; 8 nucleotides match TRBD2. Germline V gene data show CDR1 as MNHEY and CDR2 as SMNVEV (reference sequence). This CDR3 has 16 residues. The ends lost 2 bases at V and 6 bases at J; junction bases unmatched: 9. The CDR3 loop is CASSLRDRGGFNEQFF. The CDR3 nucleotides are TGTGCCAGCAGTTTACGAGACCGGGGGGGCTTCAATGAGCAGTTCTTC.

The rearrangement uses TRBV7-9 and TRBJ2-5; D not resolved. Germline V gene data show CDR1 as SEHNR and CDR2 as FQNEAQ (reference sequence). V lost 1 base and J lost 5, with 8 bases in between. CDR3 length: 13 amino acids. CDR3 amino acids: CASSLGPKETQYF. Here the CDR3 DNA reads TGTGCCAGCAGCTTAGGGCCCAAGGAGACCCAGTACTTC.

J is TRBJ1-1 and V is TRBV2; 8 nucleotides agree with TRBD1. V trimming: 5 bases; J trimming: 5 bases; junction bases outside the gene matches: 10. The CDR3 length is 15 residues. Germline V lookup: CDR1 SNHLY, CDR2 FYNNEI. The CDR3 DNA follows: TGTGCCAGCAGTCCGGGACGGGGACAGGTTACTGAAGCTTTCTTT. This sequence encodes CASSPGRGQVTEAFF.

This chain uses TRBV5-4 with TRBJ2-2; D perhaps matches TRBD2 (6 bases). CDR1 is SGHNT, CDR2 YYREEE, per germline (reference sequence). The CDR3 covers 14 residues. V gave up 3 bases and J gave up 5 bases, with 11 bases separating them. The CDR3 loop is CASSSLTSTGELFF. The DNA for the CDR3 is TGTGCCAGCAGCTCCTTGACTAGTACCGGGGAGCTGTTTTTT.

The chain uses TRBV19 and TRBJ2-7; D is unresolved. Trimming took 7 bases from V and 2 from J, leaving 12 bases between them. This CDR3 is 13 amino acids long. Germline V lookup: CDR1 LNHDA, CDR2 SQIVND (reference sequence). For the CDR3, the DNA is TGTGCCAGTAAATTAGCCGGAACCTACGAGCAGTACTTC. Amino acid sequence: CASKLAGTYEQYF.

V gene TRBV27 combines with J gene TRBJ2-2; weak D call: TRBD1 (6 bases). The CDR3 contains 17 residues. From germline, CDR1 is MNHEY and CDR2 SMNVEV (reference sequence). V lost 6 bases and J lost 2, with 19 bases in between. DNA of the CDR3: TGTGCCAGCAGCCGTACAGGGTTCGGTTCTAACACCGGGGAGCTGTTTTTT. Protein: CASSRTGFGSNTGELFF.

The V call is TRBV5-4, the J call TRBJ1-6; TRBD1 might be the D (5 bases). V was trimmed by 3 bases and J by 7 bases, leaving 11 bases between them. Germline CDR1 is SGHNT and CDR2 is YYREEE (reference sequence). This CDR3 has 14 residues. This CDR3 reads CASSSPRANSPLHF. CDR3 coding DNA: TGTGCCAGCAGCTCCCCCAGGGCGAATTCACCCCTCCACTTT.

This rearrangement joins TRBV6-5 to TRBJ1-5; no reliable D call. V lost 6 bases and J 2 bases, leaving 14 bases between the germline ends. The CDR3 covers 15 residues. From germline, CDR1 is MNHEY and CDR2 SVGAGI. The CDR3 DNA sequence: TGTGCCAGCAGCACACAATGGCAGGGCAATCAGCCCCAGCATTTT. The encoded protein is CASSTQWQGNQPQHF.

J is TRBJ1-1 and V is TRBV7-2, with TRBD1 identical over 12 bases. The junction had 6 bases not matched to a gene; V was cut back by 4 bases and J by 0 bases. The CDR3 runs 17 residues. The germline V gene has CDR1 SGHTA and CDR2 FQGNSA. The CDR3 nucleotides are TGTGCCAGCAGCTCCCGGGACAGGGGGCCCATGAACACTGAAGCTTTCTTT. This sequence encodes CASSSRDRGPMNTEAFF. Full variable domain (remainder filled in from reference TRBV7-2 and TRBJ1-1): GAGVSQSPSNKVTEKGKDVELRCDPISGHTALYWYRQSLGQGLEFLIYFQGNSAPDKSGLPSDRFSAERTGGSVSTLTIQRTQQEDSAVYLCASSSRDRGPMNTEAFFGQGTRLTVV.

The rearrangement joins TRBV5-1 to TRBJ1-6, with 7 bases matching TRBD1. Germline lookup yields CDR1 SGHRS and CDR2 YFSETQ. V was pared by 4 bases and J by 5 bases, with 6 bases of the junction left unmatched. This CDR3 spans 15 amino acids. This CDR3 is CASSPGTANNSPLHF. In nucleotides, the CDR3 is TGCGCCAGCAGCCCGGGGACAGCCAATAATTCACCCCTCCACTTT.

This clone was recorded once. CDR3 sequence (DNA): TGTGCCAGCAGATTCTTCGCGGGACTAGCGGGGGCTTTAGGACAGTTCTTC. It yields the protein CASRFFAGLAGALGQFF. This sequence joins TRBV6-4 and TRBJ2-1; TRBD2 agrees at 14 bases. Per germline, CDR1 MRHNA and CDR2 SNTAGT. The V segment lost 6 bases and the J segment 13 bases; nucleotides outside the gene matches: 17. The CDR3 is 17 residues long.

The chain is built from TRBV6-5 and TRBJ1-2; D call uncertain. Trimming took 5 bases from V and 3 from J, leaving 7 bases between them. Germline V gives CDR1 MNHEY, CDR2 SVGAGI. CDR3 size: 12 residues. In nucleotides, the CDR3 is TGTGCCAGCAGTCGAGGAGACTATGGCTACACCTTC. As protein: CASSRGDYGYTF.

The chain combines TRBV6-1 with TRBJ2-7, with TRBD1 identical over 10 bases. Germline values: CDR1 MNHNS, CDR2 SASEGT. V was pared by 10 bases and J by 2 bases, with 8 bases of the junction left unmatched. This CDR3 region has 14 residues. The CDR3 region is CATLGTGETYEQYF. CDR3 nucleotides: TGTGCCACCTTGGGGACAGGGGAGACCTACGAGCAGTACTTC.